This TCR beta chain comes out of a study of blood T cell repertoires in COVID-19 (TCRdb year 2020). About the study as a whole: Samples from collaborators originated in the United States, Italy and Spain and spanned both the acute and convalescent phases of COVID-19. The material from the prospective study consisted of cDNA or gDNA derived from T cells, B-cell-depleted T cells, or PBMCs. Subjects who had been exposed to COVID-19, were actively infected with it, or had recovered from it provided the deeply sampled blood TCRbeta repertoires that made up the dataset. The repertoires were made available in a free public database intended to serve as a resource for research on the immune response to SARS-CoV-2. The samples were drawn from the first 160 participants of the ongoing ImmuneRACE study and from some 1,300 subjects provided by 6 global collaborators. The sample metadata nearly always contained a de-identified subject ID, COVID-19 status, age in years and sex. Where available, HLA class I and class II types were obtained from metadata supplied by the sample provider rather than from assay-based typing. Study-wide findings and limitations: The amount of clinical and demographic metadata varied by source and participant and was provided uncurated.

One collaborating source in Seattle enrolled patients during active infection and followed them longitudinally through the course of disease. Whole blood was collected in K2EDTA tubes by collaborating institutions according to the institutions' own protocols. For TCRbeta analysis, collaborator samples were shipped as frozen whole blood, as isolated PBMCs, or as DNA extracted from either sample type. TCRbeta CDR3 regions were amplified from genomic DNA by means of the immunoSEQ Assay, a bias-controlled multiplex PCR. Per the source publication's procedure: The number of nucleated cells in each sample was estimated from the amplification of reference gene primers within the assay. To quantify the absolute abundance of each unique TCRbeta CDR3 rearrangement, sequence reads were collapsed and filtered. For each sample, productive Simpson clonality was calculated as the square root of Simpson's diversity index over productive rearrangements. The immuneACCESS repertoire file appears here via TCRdb, limited to in-frame rearrangements. These files lack a portion of the clones; in checked studies, under half of the deficit traces to unresolved V genes, and the cause of the others is not known. Clone size and V and J calls were adopted from that table, with D and trimming inferred from the DNA. This sample is represented by approximately 180,000 clones; more than 75% of them were singletons. The leading ten clones occupy about 18% of the sample.

The germline V end is reduced by 8 bases and the J end by 5 bases; junction bases left unmatched: 7. Sequences MRHNA (CDR1) and SNTAGT (CDR2) are obtained from the germline V gene. The CDR3 measures 14 amino acids from cysteine to phenylalanine. Only the CDR3 part of the read is kept: 42 bases, read in frame from the first base. As for this clone: Its antigen is unknown. Qualities for individual bases were not recorded, and no much larger clone is one base off.

The sample consisted of peripheral blood. This TCR came from a person aged 70 to 80 with COVID-19, enrolled during active disease. The chain employs TRBV6-4 and TRBJ2-1; 9 nucleotides in the junction match TRBD1. DNA sequence: TGTGCCAGCCTCCGGGACAGGGTTAACAATGAGCAGTTCTTC. This sequence encodes CASLRDRVNNEQFF.